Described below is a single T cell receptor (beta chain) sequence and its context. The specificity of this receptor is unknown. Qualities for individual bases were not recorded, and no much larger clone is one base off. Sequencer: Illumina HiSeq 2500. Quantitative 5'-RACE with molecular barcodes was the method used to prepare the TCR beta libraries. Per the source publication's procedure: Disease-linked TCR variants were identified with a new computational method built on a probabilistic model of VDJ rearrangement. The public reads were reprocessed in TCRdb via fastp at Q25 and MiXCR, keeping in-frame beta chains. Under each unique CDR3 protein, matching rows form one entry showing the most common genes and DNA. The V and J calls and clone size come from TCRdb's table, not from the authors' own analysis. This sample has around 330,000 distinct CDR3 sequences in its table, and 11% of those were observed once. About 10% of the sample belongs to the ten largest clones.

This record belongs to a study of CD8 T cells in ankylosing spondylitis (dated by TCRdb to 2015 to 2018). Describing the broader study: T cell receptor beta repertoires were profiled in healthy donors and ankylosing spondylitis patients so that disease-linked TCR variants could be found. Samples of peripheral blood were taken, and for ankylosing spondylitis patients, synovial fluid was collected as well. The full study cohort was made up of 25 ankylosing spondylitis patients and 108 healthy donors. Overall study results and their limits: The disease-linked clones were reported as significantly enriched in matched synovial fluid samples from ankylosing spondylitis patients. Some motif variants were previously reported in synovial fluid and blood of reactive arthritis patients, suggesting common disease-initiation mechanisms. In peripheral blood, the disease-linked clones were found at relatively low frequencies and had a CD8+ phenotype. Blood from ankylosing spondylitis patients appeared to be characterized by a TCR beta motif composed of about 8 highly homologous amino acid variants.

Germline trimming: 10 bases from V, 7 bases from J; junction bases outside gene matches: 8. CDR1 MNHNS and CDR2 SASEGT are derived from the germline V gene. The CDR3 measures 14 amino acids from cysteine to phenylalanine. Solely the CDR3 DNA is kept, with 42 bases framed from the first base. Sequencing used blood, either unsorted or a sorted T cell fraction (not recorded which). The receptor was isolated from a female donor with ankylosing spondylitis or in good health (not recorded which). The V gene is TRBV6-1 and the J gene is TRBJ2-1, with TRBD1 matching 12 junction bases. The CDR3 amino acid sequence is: CAIPSGQGANEQFF. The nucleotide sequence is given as TGTGCCATCCCCTCGGGACAGGGGGCAAATGAGCAGTTCTTC.